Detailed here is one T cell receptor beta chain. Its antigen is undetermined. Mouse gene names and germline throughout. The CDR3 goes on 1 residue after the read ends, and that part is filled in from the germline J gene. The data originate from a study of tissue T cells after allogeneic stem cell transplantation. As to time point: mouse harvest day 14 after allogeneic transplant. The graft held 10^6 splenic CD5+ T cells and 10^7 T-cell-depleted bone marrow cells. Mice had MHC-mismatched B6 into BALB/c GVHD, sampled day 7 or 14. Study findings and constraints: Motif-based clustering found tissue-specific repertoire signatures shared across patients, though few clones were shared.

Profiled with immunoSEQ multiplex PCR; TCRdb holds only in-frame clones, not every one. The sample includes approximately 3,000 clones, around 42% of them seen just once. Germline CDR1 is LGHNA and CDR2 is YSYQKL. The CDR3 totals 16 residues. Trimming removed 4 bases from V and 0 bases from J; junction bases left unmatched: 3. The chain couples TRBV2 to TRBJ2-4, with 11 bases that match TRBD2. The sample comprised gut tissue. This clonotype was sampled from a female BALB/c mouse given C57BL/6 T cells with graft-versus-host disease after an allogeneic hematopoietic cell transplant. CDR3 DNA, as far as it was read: TGTGCCAGCAGCCGGGACTGGGGGTATAGTCAAAACACCTTGTAC. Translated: CASSRDWGYSQNTLY. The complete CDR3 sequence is CASSRDWGYSQNTLYF.